This T cell receptor beta chain comes out of a study of cytomegalovirus exposure and HLA in healthy donors. Study at large: In an earlier analysis, almost 120 million unique TCR beta sequences were found from about 190 million T cells. Overall study results and limits: Listed as cytomegalovirus-associated were around 160 TCR beta chains. Serostatus for CMV was the only available immune exposure information.

The ends were cut back, 5 bases at V and 4 bases at J, with 12 bases in the middle. Germline V CDR1 and CDR2: MNHEY, SMNVEV (reference sequence). The CDR3 length is 14 residues. Researchers ran the PCR with 60 Vbeta and 13 Jbeta primers. TCRdb's copy holds only in-frame clones and misses some; the assay was immunoSEQ multiplex PCR. Of around 200,000 clones in the sample, 82% were seen once. In its sample, this clone was seen once. The target antigen is unknown. This TCR derives from a woman in her forties in good health and CMV-seronegative. The sequencing sample was made of PBMCs. This chain joins TRBV27 and TRBJ1-5, with no clear D. CDR3 nucleotides: TGTGCCAGCAGTCCCACGCGGGCGAATCAGCCCCAGCATTTT. This sequence encodes CASSPTRANQPQHF.